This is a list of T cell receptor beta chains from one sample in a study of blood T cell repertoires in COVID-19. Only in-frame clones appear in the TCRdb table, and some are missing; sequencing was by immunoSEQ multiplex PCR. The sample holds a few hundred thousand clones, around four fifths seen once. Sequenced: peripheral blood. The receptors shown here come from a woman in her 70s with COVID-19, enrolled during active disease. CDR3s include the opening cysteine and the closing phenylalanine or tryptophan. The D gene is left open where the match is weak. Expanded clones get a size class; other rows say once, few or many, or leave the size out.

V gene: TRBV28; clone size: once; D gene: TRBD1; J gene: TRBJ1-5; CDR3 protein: CASSLLGQGEQPQHF; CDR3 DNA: TGTGCCAGCAGTTTATTGGGACAGGGGGAACAGCCCCAGCATTTT
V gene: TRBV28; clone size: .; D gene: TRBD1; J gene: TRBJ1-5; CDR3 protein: CASSAWDRPLQPQHF; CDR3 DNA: TGTGCCAGCAGTGCTTGGGACAGGCCTCTTCAGCCCCAGCATTTT
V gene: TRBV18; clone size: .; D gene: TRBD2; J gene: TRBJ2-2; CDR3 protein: CASSPRLAANTGELFF; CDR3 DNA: TGTGCCAGCTCACCAAGACTAGCGGCGAACACCGGGGAGCTGTTTTTT
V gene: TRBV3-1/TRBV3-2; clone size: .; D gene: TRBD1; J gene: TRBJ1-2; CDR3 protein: CASSHKDRAGAGYTF; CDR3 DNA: TGTGCCAGCAGCCATAAAGACAGGGCCGGGGCTGGCTACACCTTC
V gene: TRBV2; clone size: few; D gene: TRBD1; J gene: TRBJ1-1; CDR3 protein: CASSVNRGSNTEAFF; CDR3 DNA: TGTGCCAGCAGTGTGAACAGGGGATCGAACACTGAAGCTTTCTTT
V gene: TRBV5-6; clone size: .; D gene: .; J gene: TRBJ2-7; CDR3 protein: CASSARDNEQYF; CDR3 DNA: TGTGCCAGCAGCGCCCGGGACAACGAGCAGTACTTC
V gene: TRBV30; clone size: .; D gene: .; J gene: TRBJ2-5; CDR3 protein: CAWGAPGETQYF; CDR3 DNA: TGTGCCTGGGGGGCTCCGGGGGAGACCCAGTACTTC
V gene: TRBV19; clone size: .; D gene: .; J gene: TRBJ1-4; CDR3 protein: CASSMVVLEKLFF; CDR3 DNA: TGTGCCAGTAGTATGGTGGTTCTAGAAAAACTGTTTTTT
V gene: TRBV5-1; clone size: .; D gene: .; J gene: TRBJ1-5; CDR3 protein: CASSLGAAGANSNQPQHF; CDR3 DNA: TGCGCCAGCAGCTTGGGGGCAGCGGGGGCTAATAGCAATCAGCCCCAGCATTTT
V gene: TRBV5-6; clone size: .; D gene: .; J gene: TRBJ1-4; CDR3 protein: CASSLWRANEKLFF; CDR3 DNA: TGTGCCAGCAGCTTGTGGAGGGCTAATGAAAAACTGTTTTTT
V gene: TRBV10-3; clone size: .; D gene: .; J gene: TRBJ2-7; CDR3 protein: CATYDLTYEQYF; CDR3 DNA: TGTGCCACCTATGACTTAACCTACGAGCAGTACTTC
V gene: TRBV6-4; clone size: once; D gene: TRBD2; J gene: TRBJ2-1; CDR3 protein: CASSDGTSRYNEQFF; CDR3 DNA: TGTGCCAGCAGTGATGGGACTAGCCGCTACAATGAGCAGTTCTTC
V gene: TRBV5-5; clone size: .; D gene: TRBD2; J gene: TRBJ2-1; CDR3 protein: CASSLASGSVPEQFF; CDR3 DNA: TGTGCCAGCAGCTTGGCTAGCGGGAGCGTTCCTGAGCAGTTCTTC
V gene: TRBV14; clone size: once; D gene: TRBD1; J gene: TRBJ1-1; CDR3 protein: CASSQEMATGVNEAFF; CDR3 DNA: TGTGCCAGCAGCCAAGAAATGGCGACAGGGGTGAATGAAGCTTTCTTT
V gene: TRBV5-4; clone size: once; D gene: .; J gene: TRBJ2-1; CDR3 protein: CASSLGGRNEQFF; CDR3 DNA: TGTGCCAGCAGCTTGGGGGGGAGGAATGAGCAGTTCTTC
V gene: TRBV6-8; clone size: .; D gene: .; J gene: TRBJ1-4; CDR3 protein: CASSYTIPTNEKLFF; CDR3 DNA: TGTGCCAGCAGTTACACAATACCAACTAATGAAAAACTGTTTTTT
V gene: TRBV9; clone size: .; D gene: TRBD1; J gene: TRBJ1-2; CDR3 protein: CASSVAVDRVYGYTF; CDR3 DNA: TGTGCCAGCAGCGTAGCTGTCGACAGGGTGTATGGCTACACCTTC
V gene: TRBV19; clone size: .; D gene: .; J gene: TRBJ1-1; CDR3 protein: CASSIGGGSITTEAFF; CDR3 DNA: TGTGCCAGTAGTATAGGAGGGGGATCTATAACGACTGAAGCTTTCTTT
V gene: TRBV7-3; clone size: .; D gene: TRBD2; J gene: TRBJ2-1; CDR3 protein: CASSLSGSSYNEQFF; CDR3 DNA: TGTGCCAGCAGCTTAAGCGGGAGTTCTTACAATGAGCAGTTCTTC
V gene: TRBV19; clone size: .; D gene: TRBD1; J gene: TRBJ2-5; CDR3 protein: CASSRTGDQETQYF; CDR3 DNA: TGTGCCAGTAGCAGGACAGGGGACCAAGAGACCCAGTACTTC
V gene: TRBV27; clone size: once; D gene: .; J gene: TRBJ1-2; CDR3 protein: CASSPWDTTSFWGYTF; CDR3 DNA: TGTGCCAGCAGTCCCTGGGACACAACCTCCTTTTGGGGCTACACCTTC
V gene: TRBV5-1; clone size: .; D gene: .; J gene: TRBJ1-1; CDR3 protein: CASSLEGAPEAFF; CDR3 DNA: TGCGCCAGCAGCTTGGAAGGGGCCCCTGAAGCTTTCTTT
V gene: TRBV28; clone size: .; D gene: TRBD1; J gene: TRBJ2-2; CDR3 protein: CASSVYRTGVNTGELFF; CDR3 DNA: TGTGCCAGCAGTGTATACCGGACAGGGGTTAACACCGGGGAGCTGTTTTTT
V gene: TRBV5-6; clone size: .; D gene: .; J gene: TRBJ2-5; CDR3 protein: CASSLREQGRETQYF; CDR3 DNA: TGTGCCAGCAGCTTGAGGGAACAGGGACGAGAGACCCAGTACTTC
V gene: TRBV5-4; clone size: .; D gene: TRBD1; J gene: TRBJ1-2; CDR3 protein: CASSRGSGTAYGYTF; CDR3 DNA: TGTGCCAGCAGCCGCGGATCCGGGACAGCCTATGGCTACACCTTC
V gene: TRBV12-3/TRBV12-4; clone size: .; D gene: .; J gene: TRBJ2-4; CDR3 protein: CASKAQGPNIQYF; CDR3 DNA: TGTGCCAGCAAAGCTCAGGGTCCGAACATTCAGTACTTC
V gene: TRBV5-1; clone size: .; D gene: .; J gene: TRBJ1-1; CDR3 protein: CASSLWSGVDTEAFF; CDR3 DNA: TGCGCCAGCAGCTTGTGGTCGGGGGTCGACACTGAAGCTTTCTTT
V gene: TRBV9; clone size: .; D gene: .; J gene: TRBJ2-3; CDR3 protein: CASSVVGQGATDTQYF; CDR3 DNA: TGTGCCAGCAGCGTGGTAGGGCAGGGCGCCACAGATACGCAGTATTTT
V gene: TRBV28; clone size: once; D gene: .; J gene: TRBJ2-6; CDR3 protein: CASCGGRGANVLTF; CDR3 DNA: TGTGCCAGCTGTGGAGGGAGAGGGGCCAACGTCCTGACTTTC
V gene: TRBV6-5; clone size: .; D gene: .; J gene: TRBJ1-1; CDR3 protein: CASSLLTGNTEAFF; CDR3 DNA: TGTGCCAGCAGTCTTCTGACGGGGAACACTGAAGCTTTCTTT
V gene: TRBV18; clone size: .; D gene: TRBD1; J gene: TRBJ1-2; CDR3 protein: CASSPFDRDYGYTF; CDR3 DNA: TGTGCCAGCTCACCCTTCGACAGGGACTATGGCTACACCTTC
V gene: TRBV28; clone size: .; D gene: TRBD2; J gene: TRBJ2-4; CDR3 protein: CASSIRLAGGRLATKNIQYF; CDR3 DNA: TGTGCCAGCAGTATCCGACTAGCGGGAGGTCGATTGGCGACCAAAAACATTCAGTACTTC